A single sample is the source of the 18 T cell receptor beta chains below, sequenced in a study of OX40 agonist ivuxolimab in advanced cancers. This table comes from immunoSEQ multiplex PCR, and its TCRdb copy is limited to in-frame clones, with some not included. Of tens of thousands of clones listed, roughly 84% were seen once; the top ten hold 13% to 15%. The input for sequencing was CD4+ or CD8+ T cells sorted from blood, taken in a trial of the OX40 agonist ivuxolimab. The receptor set was obtained from an adult with an advanced solid tumor such as melanoma, head and neck, liver or kidney cancer.

The chain is built from TRBV13 and TRBJ2-7; D perhaps matches TRBD1 (6 bases). Looked up from germline, CDR1 is PRHDT and CDR2 is FYEKMQ (reference sequence). This CDR3 has 12 amino acids. Trimming cost V 5 bases and J 4 bases, with 9 bases left between them. As DNA, the CDR3 is TGTGCCAGCAGCCCTAGGGGGTACGAGCAGTACTTC. Amino acids: CASSPRGYEQYF. Full variable domain (outside the CDR3, taken from reference TRBV13 and TRBJ2-7): AAGVIQSPRHLIKEKRETATLKCYPIPRHDTVYWYQQGPGQDPQFLISFYEKMQSDKGSIPDRFSAQQFSDYHSELNMSSLELGDSALYFCASSPRGYEQYFGPGTRLTVT.

The chain carries TRBV6-6 and TRBJ1-1; D gene uncertain. The CDR3 is made up of 14 amino acids. The V end lost 3 bases, the J end lost 8 bases, and 16 bases lay between the germline ends. CDR1 is MNHNY and CDR2 is SVGAGI in the germline V gene (reference sequence). The CDR3 region has the DNA TGTGCCAGCAGTTATATGAAAGGGATGGACGAAGCTTTCTTT. Translated, it gives CASSYMKGMDEAFF.

The chain uses TRBV11-2 and TRBJ2-3, with D unresolved. This CDR3 is built from 12 residues. The V gene's germline CDR1 is SGHAT and CDR2 FQNNGV. V dropped 0 bases and J dropped 11 bases, with 9 bases sitting between them. Here the CDR3 reads CASSLDPLGQYF. In DNA, the CDR3 is TGTGCCAGCAGCTTAGACCCCCTGGGGCAGTATTTT. Complete variable domain (other parts from reference TRBV11-2 and TRBJ2-3): EAGVAQSPRYKIIEKRQSVAFWCNPISGHATLYWYQQILGQGPKLLIQFQNNGVVDDSQLPKDRFSAERLKGVDSTLKIQPAKLEDSAVYLCASSLDPLGQYFGPGTRLTVL.

The chain uses TRBV5-8 and TRBJ1-2, with no clear D. Germline CDR1 reads SGHTS; CDR2 reads YDEGEE. This CDR3 has 17 residues. V lost 4 bases and J 5 bases, leaving 24 bases between the germline ends. This CDR3 is CASSQSFAGNGRYGYTF. The CDR3 nucleotides read TGTGCCAGCAGCCAATCATTCGCGGGGAACGGGCGATATGGCTACACCTTC.

This clone qualifies as medium-sized. The rearrangement uses TRBV13 and TRBJ2-3; D remains unclear. The V end was cut by 3 bases, the J end by 5 bases, with 9 bases between. Germline V gene data show CDR1 as PRHDT and CDR2 as FYEKMQ (reference sequence). The CDR3 is 13 residues long. The CDR3 coding sequence is TGTGCCAGCAGCTTGGGTGCGATAGATACGCAGTATTTT. Its protein is CASSLGAIDTQYF.

The gene calls are TRBV7-8 and TRBJ2-7; D is ambiguous. This CDR3 is 12 amino acids long. With 4 bases removed from V and 5 bases from J, the gap between germline ends came to 9 bases. CDR1 is SGHVS and CDR2 is FQNEAQ in the germline V gene. CDR3: CASSSDENEQYF. CDR3 DNA: TGTGCCAGCAGCTCGGACGAAAACGAGCAGTACTTC.

The table lists this clone with a few counts. This rearrangement joins TRBV2 to TRBJ2-7, with 8 bases lining up with TRBD1. The J segment lost 0 bases and the V segment lost 3 bases, leaving 4 bases of the junction unmatched. The CDR3 sequence is 15 residues long. Germline CDR1 and CDR2: SNHLY and FYNNEI. CDR3 region: CASSDGDRISYEQYF. The CDR3 DNA is TGTGCCAGCAGTGATGGGGACAGGATCTCCTACGAGCAGTACTTC.

The CDR3 region has the DNA TGTGCCAGCAGCCAGCAGGGGGGAAAATACAATGAGCAGTTCTTC. This translates into CASSQQGGKYNEQFF. The genes are TRBV14 and TRBJ2-1; weak D call: TRBD1 (7 bases). CDR1 is SGHDN and CDR2 is FVKESK in the germline V gene. The ends were cut back, 3 bases at V and 4 bases at J, with 13 bases in the middle. This CDR3 is built from 15 residues.

This clone was detected only a few times. The gene calls are TRBV4-2 and TRBJ1-2; tentative D call: TRBD1 (6 bases). This CDR3 is 15 amino acids long. CDR1 and CDR2 (germline): LGHNA, YNFKEQ. V was trimmed by 0 bases and J by 2 bases, leaving 10 bases between them. The CDR3: CASSQDRDTNYGYTF. The CDR3 nucleotides are TGTGCCAGCAGCCAAGATCGGGACACAAACTATGGCTACACCTTC.

This chain uses TRBV2 with TRBJ2-1, with 10 bases matching TRBD1. The CDR3 spans 15 residues. Germline V lookup: CDR1 SNHLY, CDR2 FYNNEI. V gave up 5 bases and J gave up 6 bases; unmatched junction bases: 7. The CDR3 protein is CASSWAGTGANEQFF. Written as DNA, the CDR3 is TGTGCCAGCAGTTGGGCTGGGACAGGGGCCAATGAGCAGTTCTTC.

The chain recombines TRBV13 with TRBJ2-7, with 9 positions matching TRBD1. CDR1 is PRHDT and CDR2 is FYEKMQ in the germline V gene (reference sequence). V was clipped by 5 bases and J by 7 bases; unmatched bases: 6. The CDR3 loop spans 13 amino acids. CDR3 sequence reads: CASSQQGAGEQYF. CDR3 nucleotides: TGTGCCAGCAGCCAACAGGGGGCGGGTGAGCAGTACTTC. The full variable domain, with the rest looked up from reference TRBV13 and TRBJ2-7, is AAGVIQSPRHLIKEKRETATLKCYPIPRHDTVYWYQQGPGQDPQFLISFYEKMQSDKGSIPDRFSAQQFSDYHSELNMSSLELGDSALYFCASSQQGAGEQYFGPGTRLTVT.

The J gene is TRBJ2-1, the V gene TRBV7-8, with TRBD1 matching over 7 bases. With V trimmed by 7 bases and J by 7 bases, 7 bases remained unmatched. Germline V gene sequence: CDR1 SGHVS, CDR2 FQNEAQ. This CDR3 spans 13 amino acids. CDR3 sequence reads: CASNQGERNEQFF. The CDR3 DNA reads TGTGCCAGCAACCAGGGGGAAAGAAATGAGCAGTTCTTC.

The V and J genes are TRBV19 and TRBJ1-6, with D possibly matching TRBD1 (5 bases). CDR3 length: 16 amino acids. With 4 bases removed from V and 0 bases from J, the gap between germline ends came to 10 bases. CDR1 and CDR2 (germline): LNHDA, SQIVND (reference sequence). The CDR3 spells CASSTYRSSYNSPLHF. The CDR3 DNA reads TGTGCCAGTAGTACCTACAGGAGCTCCTATAATTCACCCCTCCACTTT.

The V and J genes are TRBV28 and TRBJ1-1; D is possibly TRBD1 (5 bases). Trimming removed 6 bases from V and 3 bases from J, with 11 bases in between. The CDR3 totals 13 residues. In germline, CDR1 is MDHEN, CDR2 SYDVKM. In DNA form, the CDR3 reads TGTGCCAGCAGCCTGCAGGGTCACACTGAAGCTTTCTTT. Protein sequence: CASSLQGHTEAFF.

The gene calls are TRBV10-1 and TRBJ2-7; 12 nucleotides match TRBD1. Germline V gene sequence: CDR1 WNHNN, CDR2 SYGVQD (reference sequence). The CDR3 spans 16 residues. The V and J ends lost 0 bases and 9 bases, in that order; junction bases with no gene match: 9. For the CDR3, the DNA is TGCGCCAGCAGTGAGTCGGAGGGGGACAGGGGGCCAGGGCAGTACTTC. Translated, it gives CASSESEGDRGPGQYF.

V usage is TRBV27 and J usage is TRBJ2-7, with D perhaps matching TRBD1 or TRBD2 (5 bases each). There are 15 residues in the CDR3. In germline, CDR1 is MNHEY, CDR2 SMNVEV (reference sequence). V lost 5 bases and J 2 bases, leaving 16 bases between the germline ends. CDR3 sequence: CASSLRPGATYEQYF. The CDR3 DNA reads as TGTGCCAGCAGTCTACGCCCCGGGGCCACCTACGAGCAGTACTTC.

Here the CDR3 reads CASSVVGGRGAQETQYF. The CDR3 DNA reads as TGTGCCAGCAGCGTAGTAGGTGGTCGGGGGGCCCAAGAGACCCAGTACTTC. The V and J genes are TRBV9 and TRBJ2-5; TRBD2 might be the D (7 bases). The CDR3 runs to 17 residues. With 0 bases removed from V and 1 base from J, the gap between germline ends came to 16 bases. CDR1 is SGDLS, CDR2 YYNGEE, per germline.

Concerning this clone: Compared with germline, one end of the junction differs, possibly owing to a read error. The chain carries TRBV19 and TRBJ2-3; 7 bases map to TRBD2. From germline, CDR1 is LNHDA and CDR2 SQIVND (reference sequence). The CDR3 consists of 15 residues. Here the CDR3 reads CASSRSWGGDGTQYF. The CDR3 bases are TGTGCCAGCAGTAGGTCTTGGGGAGGGGACGGTACGCAGTATTTT.